These 17 T cell receptor beta chains originate from one sample sequenced in a study of PD-L1 blockade in urothelial cancer. Sequencing was performed with immunoSEQ multiplex PCR; in TCRdb, only in-frame clones are kept and a portion is missing. The sample shows tens of thousands of clones, 82% of them seen only once. The source material was PBMCs, sampled around atezolizumab (anti-PD-L1) treatment. Every receptor here comes from a man in his sixties with urothelial cancer.

This clone was observed a few times. The chain joins TRBV10-3 to TRBJ1-5; 11 bases are a match to TRBD1. With 4 bases clipped from V and 5 bases from J, the junction kept 4 bases outside the gene matches. Germline CDR1 is ENHRY and CDR2 is SYGVKD. This CDR3 region has 15 residues. The chain's CDR3 is CAISAGQGADQPQHF. The CDR3 DNA sequence: TGTGCCATCAGTGCCGGACAGGGGGCCGATCAGCCCCAGCATTTT.

The V call is TRBV7-9, the J call TRBJ2-1, with D perhaps TRBD1 (5 bases). CDR3 length equals 12 residues. V was trimmed by 5 bases and J by 7 bases, leaving 9 bases between them. Germline CDR1 SEHNR, CDR2 FQNEAQ (reference sequence). Here the CDR3 reads CASSHKGNEQFF. Written as DNA, the CDR3 is TGTGCCAGCAGCCACAAGGGGAATGAGCAGTTCTTC.

This chain uses TRBV7-3 with TRBJ1-1, with D possibly matching TRBD1 (5 bases). Germline CDR1 is SGHTA and CDR2 is FQGTGA. This CDR3 is 13 amino acids long. V was clipped by 8 bases and J by 1 base, with 11 bases between them. For the CDR3, the DNA is TGTGCCAGCGCCGGGGGGGGGAACACTGAAGCTTTCTTT. Translation gives CASAGGGNTEAFF.

The J gene is TRBJ2-1, the V gene TRBV7-6; D may be TRBD2 (6 bases). The CDR3 length is 14 residues. The V gene's germline CDR1 is SGHVS and CDR2 FNYEAQ. V lost 3 bases to trimming and J lost 7 bases, with 13 bases between them. The CDR3 nucleotides are TGTGCCAGCAGCTTTCTTGGAGGGCGGAATGAGCAGTTCTTC. Translation gives CASSFLGGRNEQFF.

The chain couples TRBV5-4 to TRBJ2-6; 12 positions match TRBD1. V shed 4 bases, J shed 5 bases, and the junction held 7 bases outside the gene matches. There are 17 residues in the CDR3. Germline values: CDR1 SGHNT, CDR2 YYREEE (reference sequence). This chain's CDR3 is CASSAGTGGERANVLTF. The DNA for the CDR3 is TGTGCCAGCAGCGCGGGGACAGGGGGCGAGAGGGCCAACGTCCTGACTTTC.

The chain is built from TRBV6-1 and TRBJ2-5; weak D call: TRBD1 (5 bases). With 1 base removed from V and 3 bases from J, the gap between germline ends came to 9 bases. This CDR3 contains 14 residues. Germline values: CDR1 MNHNS, CDR2 SASEGT. The CDR3 spells CASSEGIGEETQYF. CDR3 in DNA: TGTGCCAGCAGTGAAGGGATAGGGGAAGAGACCCAGTACTTC.

The V gene is TRBV28, the J gene TRBJ2-4; TRBD1 agrees at 8 bases. V shed 5 bases and J 3 bases; nucleotides not matched to a gene: 0. The CDR3 covers 13 residues. Germline V lookup: CDR1 MDHEN, CDR2 SYDVKM. As DNA, the CDR3 is TGTGCCAGCAGTACAGGGGGCAAAAACATTCAGTACTTC. Its protein is CASSTGGKNIQYF.

This sequence joins TRBV5-1 and TRBJ1-1; D not resolved. V dropped 4 bases and J dropped 2 bases, with 15 bases sitting between them. Germline V gene lookup returns CDR1 SGHRS and CDR2 YFSETQ. This CDR3 comprises 15 residues. CDR3 residues: CASSDPVRVNTEAFF. The CDR3 bases are TGCGCCAGCAGCGATCCAGTTCGGGTTAACACTGAAGCTTTCTTT.

The V gene is TRBV28, the J gene TRBJ1-4, with D possibly matching TRBD1 (6 bases). Trimming stripped 2 bases from V and 5 bases from J, with 12 bases between. The CDR3 spans 15 residues. CDR1 and CDR2 (germline): MDHEN, SYDVKM. The CDR3 sequence: CASSLGGAVNEKLFF. The DNA for the CDR3 is TGTGCCAGCAGTTTAGGGGGGGCAGTAAATGAAAAACTGTTTTTT.

The chain recombines TRBV6-1 with TRBJ2-5; TRBD1 aligns across 9 bases. Germline V gene sequence: CDR1 MNHNS, CDR2 SASEGT. This CDR3 has 14 residues. The ends lost 10 bases at V and 5 bases at J; junction bases unmatched: 11. CDR3 region: CAINQQGAPETQYF. CDR3 nucleotides: TGTGCCATAAACCAACAGGGGGCGCCGGAGACCCAGTACTTC.

The rearrangement links TRBV7-2 to TRBJ2-1; 7 nucleotides align to TRBD1. CDR1 is SGHTA and CDR2 is FQGNSA in the germline V gene. This CDR3 region has 15 residues. V dropped 5 bases and J dropped 8; count of bases not matched to a gene: 12. The CDR3: CASSQTGMRVDEQFF. The CDR3 DNA follows: TGTGCCAGCAGCCAGACAGGGATGAGGGTCGATGAGCAGTTCTTC.

This clone was recorded only once. This chain uses TRBV2 with TRBJ2-2; 7 bases map to TRBD2. The V gene's germline CDR1 is SNHLY and CDR2 FYNNEI. The CDR3 sequence is 15 residues long. V lost 4 bases and J lost 4; bases outside the gene matches: 6. CDR3 in amino acids: CASSGRLAPTGELFF. CDR3 coding DNA: TGTGCCAGCAGTGGGAGACTAGCCCCCACCGGGGAGCTGTTTTTT.

The chain carries TRBV5-4 and TRBJ1-1; no definite D call. This CDR3 spans 13 amino acids. Trimming stripped 0 bases from V and 2 bases from J, with 5 bases between. Germline V gene lookup returns CDR1 SGHNT and CDR2 YYREEE (reference sequence). The CDR3, as DNA: TGTGCCAGCAGCTTGGGGGCCAACACTGAAGCTTTCTTT. This translates into CASSLGANTEAFF.

The rearrangement joins TRBV11-3 to TRBJ2-3; TRBD2 matches at 8 bases. Germline V gene sequence: CDR1 SGHNT, CDR2 YENEEA. This CDR3 is 13 amino acids long. V shed 7 bases and J 6 bases; nucleotides not matched to a gene: 6. The CDR3 coding sequence is TGTGCCAGCAAACAGCGGGGGAACGATACGCAGTATTTT. Translating gives CASKQRGNDTQYF.

This clone showed up just a few times. The chain is built from TRBV27 and TRBJ2-1; 13 nucleotides match TRBD2. CDR1 and CDR2 (germline): MNHEY, SMNVEV (reference sequence). V dropped 6 bases and J dropped 9; count of bases not matched to a gene: 8. The CDR3 contains 15 residues. CDR3 region: CASSSGTSGVGEQFF. Written as DNA, the CDR3 is TGTGCCAGCAGCTCCGGGACTAGCGGGGTAGGTGAGCAGTTCTTC.

By frequency in the sample, this clone is medium-sized. This sequence joins TRBV5-6 and TRBJ2-3, with 12 bases fitting TRBD2. Germline loops: CDR1 SGHDT, CDR2 YYEEEE. The CDR3 spans 15 residues. V dropped 4 bases and J dropped 5; count of bases not matched to a gene: 5. The CDR3 loop reads CASSASGGGIDTQYF. CDR3 bases: TGTGCCAGCAGCGCTAGCGGGGGGGGGATAGATACGCAGTATTTT. Using reference TRBV5-6 and TRBJ2-3 for the parts outside the CDR3, the full variable domain is DAGVTQSPTHLIKTRGQQVTLRCSPKSGHDTVSWYQQALGQGPQFIFQYYEEEERQRGNFPDRFSGHQFPNYSSELNVNALLLGDSALYLCASSASGGGIDTQYFGPGTRLTVL.

This clone appeared a single time. The chain joins TRBV15 to TRBJ2-3; 8 positions match TRBD2. After removal of 1 base from V and 2 bases from J, the junction contained 17 bases not matched to a gene. Germline lookup yields CDR1 LNHNV and CDR2 YYDKDF (reference sequence). This CDR3 has 20 amino acids. CDR3 sequence (DNA): TGTGCCACCAGCAGAGTGCCCCCTCAAAGCGGGGGTTTAACCACAGATACGCAGTATTTT. This codes for CATSRVPPQSGGLTTDTQYF.